The 5 T cell receptor beta chains below all came from one sample that was sequenced in a study of shared clonotypes between healthy human individuals. Clones were sequenced by immunoSEQ multiplex PCR, and TCRdb holds only the in-frame ones, with some missing. This sample yields 500,000 or so clones, of which 95% to 97% are seen a single time; 0.05% to 0.08% belongs to the top ten. The sequencing sample was made of naive CD4+ T cells sorted from blood. The subset: CD45RA+ positively selected. Source of these receptors: a woman in her 30s in good health.

This chain links TRBV28 with TRBJ2-5; unclear D gene. V lost 3 bases and J lost 2, with 4 bases in between. CDR1 is MDHEN and CDR2 is SYDVKM in the germline V gene. This CDR3 comprises 12 residues. The CDR3 DNA follows: TGTGCCAGCAGTTTCAGACAAGAGACCCAGTACTTC. Its protein product is CASSFRQETQYF. Based on the CDR3 plus reference TRBV28 and TRBJ2-5, the full variable domain is DVKVTQSSRYLVKRTGEKVFLECVQDMDHENMFWYRQDPGLGLRLIYFSYDVKMKEKGDIPEGYSVSREKKERFSLILESASTNQTSMYLCASSFRQETQYFGPGTRLLVL.

This clone was detected only once. J is TRBJ1-2 and V is TRBV2, with 7 bases identical to TRBD1. V lost 6 bases and J lost 8; bases outside the gene matches: 12. Germline-derived CDR1 and CDR2 are SNHLY and FYNNEI. There are 14 residues in the CDR3. The CDR3 is CASSPRQGVSGYTF. CDR3 in DNA: TGTGCCAGCAGCCCACGACAGGGAGTATCGGGCTACACCTTC.

In DNA form, the CDR3 reads TGTGCCAGCAGCTCGGCCCGGGACAGGGGGCAAGGCTACACCTTC. The encoded protein is CASSSARDRGQGYTF. The chain employs TRBV5-4 and TRBJ1-2, with 12 bases matching TRBD1. V lost 3 bases, J lost 8 bases, and 8 bases stayed unmatched. From germline, CDR1 is SGHNT and CDR2 YYREEE (reference sequence). The CDR3 runs 15 residues. The whole variable domain, remainder taken from reference TRBV5-4 and TRBJ1-2, is ETGVTQSPTHLIKTRGQQVTLRCSSQSGHNTVSWYQQALGQGPQFIFQYYREEENGRGNFPPRFSGLQFPNYSSELNVNALELDDSALYLCASSSARDRGQGYTFGSGTRLTVV.

The V gene is TRBV7-9, the J gene TRBJ2-7, with D possibly being TRBD1 or TRBD2 (5 bases each). Between the trimmed V and J ends, which lost 5 bases and 2 bases, there was a span of 22 bases. Germline CDR1 reads SEHNR; CDR2 reads FQNEAQ (reference sequence). The CDR3 runs to 17 residues. Here the CDR3 DNA reads TGTGCCAGCAGCCTCCCAGCTGGGGGTGGGGGAACCTACGAGCAGTACTTC. As protein: CASSLPAGGGGTYEQYF.

The chain uses TRBV9 and TRBJ2-1, with 8 bases that match TRBD1. This CDR3 spans 16 amino acids. Trimming took 2 bases from V and 9 from J; bases not matched to a gene: 13. CDR1 and CDR2 (germline): SGDLS, YYNGEE. The CDR3 DNA reads as TGTGCCAGCAGCGTCGGTGGCAGGGGGCTTAATTCTGAGCAGTTCTTC. Residues: CASSVGGRGLNSEQFF.